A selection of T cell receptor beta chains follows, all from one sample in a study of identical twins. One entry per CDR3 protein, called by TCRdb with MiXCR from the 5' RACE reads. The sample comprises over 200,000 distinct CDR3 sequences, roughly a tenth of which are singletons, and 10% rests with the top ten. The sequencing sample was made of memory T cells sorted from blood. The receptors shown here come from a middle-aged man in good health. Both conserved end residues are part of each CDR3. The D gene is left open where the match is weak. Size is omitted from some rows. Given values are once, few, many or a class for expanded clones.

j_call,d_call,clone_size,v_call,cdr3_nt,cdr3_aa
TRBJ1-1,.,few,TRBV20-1,TGCAGTGCTAGAAGTGGCGGCCGAACGCTCACTGAAGCTTTCTTT,CSARSGGRTLTEAFF
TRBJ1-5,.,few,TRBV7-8,TGTGCCAGCAGCATAAACAGAGGGGATCAGCCCCAGCATTTT,CASSINRGDQPQHF
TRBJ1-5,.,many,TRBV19,TGTGCCAGTAGTCCCCCGGGGACCCTAAACCTCTGGAATCAGCCCCAGCATTTT,CASSPPGTLNLWNQPQHF
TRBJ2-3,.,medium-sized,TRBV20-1,TGCAGTGCTAGAGTGGGCGACCACGCAGATACGCAGTATTTT,CSARVGDHADTQYF
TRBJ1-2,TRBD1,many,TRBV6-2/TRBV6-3,TGTGCCAGTTCGAGATTCAGGGGGCAATTATTGGGCTATGGCTACACCTTC,CASSRFRGQLLGYGYTF
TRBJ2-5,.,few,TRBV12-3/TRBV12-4,TGTGCCAGCAGTTTACAAGTAGCGAGAGGCGAGACCCAGTACTTC,CASSLQVARGETQYF
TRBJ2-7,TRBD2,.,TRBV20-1,TGCAGTGCTCCCCTTACGGGACTAATCTACGAGCAGTACTTC,CSAPLTGLIYEQYF
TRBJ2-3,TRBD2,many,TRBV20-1,TGCAGTGCTATACGCGGGGGGCGCGGAGATACGCAGTATTTT,CSAIRGGRGDTQYF
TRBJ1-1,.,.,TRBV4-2,TGTGCCAGCAGCCAGGACAGAGCTATGAACACTGAAGCTTTCTTT,CASSQDRAMNTEAFF
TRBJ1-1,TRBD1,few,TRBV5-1,TGCGCCAGCAGCCCGGGGACAGGGGGACGGACTGAAGCTTTCTTT,CASSPGTGGRTEAFF
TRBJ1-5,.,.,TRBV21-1,TGTGCCAGCAGGGGACAGGGGAAGGGGAGCAATCAGCCCCAGCATTTT,CASRGQGKGSNQPQHF
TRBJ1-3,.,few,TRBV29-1,TGCAGCGTTGGGGGGGGTGCTGGAAACACCATATATTTT,CSVGGGAGNTIYF
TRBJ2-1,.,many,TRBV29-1,TGCAGCGTTGGATTCCGTGCGCAGAGAAGGGACAATGAGCAGTTCTTC,CSVGFRAQRRDNEQFF
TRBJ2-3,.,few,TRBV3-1,TGTGCCAGCAGCCAAGTGGGCAGAAGCACAGATACGCAGTATTTT,CASSQVGRSTDTQYF
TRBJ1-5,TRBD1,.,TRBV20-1,TGCAGTGCTAGAGATACGAGGACAGGGGGTACTCAGCCCCAGCATTTT,CSARDTRTGGTQPQHF
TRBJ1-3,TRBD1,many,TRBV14,TGTGCCAGCAGCCACAGGGGGCTTGGAAACACCATATATTTT,CASSHRGLGNTIYF
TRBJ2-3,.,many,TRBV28,TGTGCCAGCATCAGGGGGGGCTTCGACACAGATACGCAGTATTTT,CASIRGGFDTDTQYF
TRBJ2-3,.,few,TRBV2,TGTGCCAGCAGTGCCGGGACAAGAACAGATACGCAGTATTTT,CASSAGTRTDTQYF
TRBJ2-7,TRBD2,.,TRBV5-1,TGCGCCAGCAGCTTCGACCTAGCGGTAAACGAGCAGTACTTC,CASSFDLAVNEQYF
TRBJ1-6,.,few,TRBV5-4,TGTGCCAGCAGCTTGGAAGGGGCAGGGACGGGTTCACCCCTCCACTTT,CASSLEGAGTGSPLHF
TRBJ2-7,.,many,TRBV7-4,TGTGCCAGCAGCTTAGGGGAATCGAGGTACGAGCAGTACTTC,CASSLGESRYEQYF
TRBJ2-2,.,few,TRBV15,TGTGCCACCTGGGGACCTGGGGGATCCGGGGAGCTGTTTTTT,CATWGPGGSGELFF
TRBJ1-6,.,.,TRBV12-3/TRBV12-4,TGTGCCAGCAGTGAACAACTAAATTCACCCCTCCACTTT,CASSEQLNSPLHF
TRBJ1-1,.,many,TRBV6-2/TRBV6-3,TGTGCCAGCAGTCCAGGGTGGTCGGCCACTGAAGCTTTCTTT,CASSPGWSATEAFF
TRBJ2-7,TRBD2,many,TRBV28,TGTGCCAGCAGTTTCAGCCTAGCGGGCCTCTCCTACGAGCAGTACTTC,CASSFSLAGLSYEQYF
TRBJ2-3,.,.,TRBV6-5,TGTGCCAGCAGTTACTCGTTTTCTGGGGGTCGGGCAGATACGCAGTATTTT,CASSYSFSGGRADTQYF
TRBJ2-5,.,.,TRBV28,TGTGCCAGCAGTTTCGCAGGGACTCAAGAGACCCAGTACTTC,CASSFAGTQETQYF